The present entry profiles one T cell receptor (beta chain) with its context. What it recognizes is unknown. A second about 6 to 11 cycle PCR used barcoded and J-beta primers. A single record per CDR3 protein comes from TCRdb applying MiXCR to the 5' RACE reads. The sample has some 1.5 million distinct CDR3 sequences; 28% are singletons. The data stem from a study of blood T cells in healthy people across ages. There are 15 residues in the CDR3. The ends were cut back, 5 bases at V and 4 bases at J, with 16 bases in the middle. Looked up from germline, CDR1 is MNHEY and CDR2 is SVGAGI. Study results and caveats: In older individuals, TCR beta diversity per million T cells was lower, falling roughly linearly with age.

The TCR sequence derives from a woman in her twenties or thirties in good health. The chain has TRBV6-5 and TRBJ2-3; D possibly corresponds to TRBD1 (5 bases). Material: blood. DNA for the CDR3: TGTGCCAGCAGTCCCGACCTCAGGGCAGCAGATACGCAGTATTTT. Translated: CASSPDLRAADTQYF.